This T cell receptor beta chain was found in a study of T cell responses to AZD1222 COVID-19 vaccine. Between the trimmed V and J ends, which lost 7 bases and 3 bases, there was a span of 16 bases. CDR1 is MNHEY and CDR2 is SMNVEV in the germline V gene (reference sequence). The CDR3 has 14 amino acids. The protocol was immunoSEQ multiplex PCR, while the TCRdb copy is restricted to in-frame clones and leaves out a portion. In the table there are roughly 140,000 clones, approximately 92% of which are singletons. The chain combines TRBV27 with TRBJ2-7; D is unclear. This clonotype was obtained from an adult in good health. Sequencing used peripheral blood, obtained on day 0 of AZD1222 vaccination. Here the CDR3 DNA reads TGTGCCAGCAAGGCCTCGGGCTGGGACTACGAGCAGTACTTC. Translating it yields CASKASGWDYEQYF.